The rows below give T cell receptor beta chains drawn from one sample of a study of regulatory T cells. Data came from immunoSEQ multiplex PCR; TCRdb stores just in-frame clones and leaves some out. The profile shows about 20,000 clones, 90% to 95% of them singletons. Sequenced material: CD8+ T cells sorted from blood. The receptors originated from a child aged 2-15 years with CD3G deficiency. Each CDR3 is given without its conserved first and last residue.

v_call	j_call	cdr3_aa
TRBV10-2	TRBJ2-1	ASSEWASGNNEQF
TRBV5-1	TRBJ2-3	ASSLGGVWTDTQY
TRBV7-9	TRBJ2-1	ASSLGGTPYNEQF
TRBV28	TRBJ1-2	ASSPRTPYRASYGYT
TRBV28	TRBJ2-3	ASSPGGGGSNTQY
TRBV28	TRBJ1-1	ASSLRGGVTEAF
TRBV7-8	TRBJ2-7	ASSPTTSGKREQY
TRBV4-1	TRBJ1-1	ASSQLIGETEAF
TRBV6-1	TRBJ2-6	ASSEGESGANVLT
TRBV11-1	TRBJ1-4	ASSLSTETNEKLF
TRBV28	TRBJ1-5	ASSLQGTNQPQH
TRBV7-9	TRBJ2-5	ASSSPSKETQY
TRBV11-2	TRBJ2-4	ASSLWAGNIQY
TRBV28	TRBJ2-1	ASSLYGETYNEQF
TRBV4-1	TRBJ1-4	ASSHWVNEKLF
TRBV28	TRBJ2-3	ASSFAPALAGTQY
TRBV28	TRBJ2-1	ASSSDLRGGGSSYNEQF
TRBV11-2	TRBJ1-1	ASSSAGTEAF
TRBV6-6	TRBJ2-6	ASSYSLGFGANVLT
TRBV7-9	TRBJ2-5	ASSPRDGMTGTQY
TRBV12-5	TRBJ2-3	ASGLFGHTDTQY
TRBV28	TRBJ1-5	ASGGIYSNQPQH
TRBV4-2	TRBJ2-3	ASSQVDLAGGTADTQY
TRBV28	TRBJ2-3	ASSLLLGADTQY